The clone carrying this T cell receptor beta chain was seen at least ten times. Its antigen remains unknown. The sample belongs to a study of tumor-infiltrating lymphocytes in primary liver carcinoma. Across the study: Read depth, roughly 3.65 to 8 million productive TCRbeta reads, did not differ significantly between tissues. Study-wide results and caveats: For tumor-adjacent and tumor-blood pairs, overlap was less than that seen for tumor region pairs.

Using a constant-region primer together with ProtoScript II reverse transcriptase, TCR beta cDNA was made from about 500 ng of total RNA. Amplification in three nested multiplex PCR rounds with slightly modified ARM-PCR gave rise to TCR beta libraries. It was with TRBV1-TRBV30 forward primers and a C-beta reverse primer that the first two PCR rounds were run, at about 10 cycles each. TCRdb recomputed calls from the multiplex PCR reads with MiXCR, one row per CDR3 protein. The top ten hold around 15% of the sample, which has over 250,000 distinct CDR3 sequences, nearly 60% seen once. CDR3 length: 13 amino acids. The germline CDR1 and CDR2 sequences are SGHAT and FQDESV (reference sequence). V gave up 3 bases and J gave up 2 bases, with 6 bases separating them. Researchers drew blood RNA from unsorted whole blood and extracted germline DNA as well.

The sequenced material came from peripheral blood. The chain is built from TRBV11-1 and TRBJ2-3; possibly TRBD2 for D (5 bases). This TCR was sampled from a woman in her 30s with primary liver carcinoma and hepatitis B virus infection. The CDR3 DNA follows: TGTGCCAGCAGCTTGACTATCACAGATACGCAGTATTTT. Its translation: CASSLTITDTQYF.